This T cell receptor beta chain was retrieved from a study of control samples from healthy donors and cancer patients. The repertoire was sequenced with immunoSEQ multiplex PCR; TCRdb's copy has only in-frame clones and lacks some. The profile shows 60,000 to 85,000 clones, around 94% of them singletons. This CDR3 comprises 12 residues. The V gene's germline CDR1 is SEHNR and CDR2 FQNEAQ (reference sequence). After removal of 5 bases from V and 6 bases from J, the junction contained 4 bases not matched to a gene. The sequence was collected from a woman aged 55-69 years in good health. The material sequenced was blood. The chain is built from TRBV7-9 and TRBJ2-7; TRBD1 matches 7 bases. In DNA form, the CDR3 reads TGTGCCAGCAGCCTACAGGGGATCGAGCAGTACTTC. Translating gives CASSLQGIEQYF.